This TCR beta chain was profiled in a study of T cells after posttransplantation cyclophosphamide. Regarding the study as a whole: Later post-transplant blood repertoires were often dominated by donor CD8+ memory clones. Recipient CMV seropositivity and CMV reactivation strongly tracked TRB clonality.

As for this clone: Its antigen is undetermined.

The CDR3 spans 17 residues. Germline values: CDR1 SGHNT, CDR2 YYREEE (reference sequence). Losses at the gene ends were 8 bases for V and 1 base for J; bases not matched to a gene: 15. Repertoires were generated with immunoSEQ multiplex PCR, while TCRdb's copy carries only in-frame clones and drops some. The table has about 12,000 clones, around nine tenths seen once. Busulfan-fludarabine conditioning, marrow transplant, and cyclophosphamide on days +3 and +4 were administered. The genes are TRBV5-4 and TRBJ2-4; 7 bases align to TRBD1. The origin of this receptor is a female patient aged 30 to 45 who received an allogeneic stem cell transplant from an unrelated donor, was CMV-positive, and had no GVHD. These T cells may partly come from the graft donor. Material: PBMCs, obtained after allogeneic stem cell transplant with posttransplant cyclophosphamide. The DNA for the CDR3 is TGTGCCAGTCAAAGGGACAGTAGTAAGGAGGCCAAAAACATTCAGTACTTC. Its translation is CASQRDSSKEAKNIQYF.